This T cell receptor (beta chain) was retrieved from a study of CD8 T cells in ankylosing spondylitis. V lost 1 base to trimming and J lost 4 bases; unmatched junction nucleotides: 6. CDR3 length equals 16 residues. Germline CDR1 MNHEY, CDR2 SVGAGI. Comments on this clonotype: Its antigen is currently unknown.

For TCR beta, libraries came from quantitative 5'-RACE with molecular barcodes. TCRdb itself ran the 5' RACE reads through MiXCR, one entry per CDR3 protein. The sample includes 250,000 or so distinct CDR3 sequences, 15% to 20% of them seen just once. General study points: Blood of patients with ankylosing spondylitis appeared to be characterized by a TCR beta motif of several highly homologous variants. According to the report, clones linked to the disease were significantly enriched in matched synovial fluid samples taken from ankylosing spondylitis patients.

This TCR was recovered from a male donor with ankylosing spondylitis or in good health (not recorded which). The rearrangement joins TRBV6-5 to TRBJ2-5; 10 nucleotides align to TRBD2. Source material: blood, either unsorted or a sorted T cell fraction (not recorded which). CDR3 DNA: TGTGCCAGCAGTTACTGGAGCGGGAGGGGTGTAGAGACCCAGTACTTC. Protein sequence: CASSYWSGRGVETQYF.